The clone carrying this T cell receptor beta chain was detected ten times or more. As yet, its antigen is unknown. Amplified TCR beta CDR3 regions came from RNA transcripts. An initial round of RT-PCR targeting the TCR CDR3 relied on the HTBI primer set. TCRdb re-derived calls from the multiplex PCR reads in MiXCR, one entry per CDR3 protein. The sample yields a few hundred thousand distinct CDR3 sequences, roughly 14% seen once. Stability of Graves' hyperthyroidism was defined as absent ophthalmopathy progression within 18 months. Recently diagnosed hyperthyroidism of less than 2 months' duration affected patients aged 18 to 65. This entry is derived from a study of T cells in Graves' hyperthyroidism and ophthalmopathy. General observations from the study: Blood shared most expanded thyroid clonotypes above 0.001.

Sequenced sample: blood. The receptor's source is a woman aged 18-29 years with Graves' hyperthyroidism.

CDR3 amino acids: CASSYGQGRVQYF. Written as DNA, the CDR3 is TGCGCCAGCAGTTACGGACAGGGAAGGGTTCAGTACTTC. This chain connects TRBV5-1 to TRBJ2-4, with TRBD1 identical over 8 bases. This CDR3 region has 13 residues. V was clipped by 5 bases and J by 11 bases; unmatched bases: 9. Germline V gene sequence: CDR1 SGHRS, CDR2 YFSETQ.